One and the same sample provided the 8 T cell receptor beta chains below, sequenced in a study of CXCR3-negative and CXCR3-positive naive CD8 T cells. The TRB libraries of cDNA were built by UMI-labeled 5' RACE. Reprocessing the 5' RACE reads, TCRdb reports a single entry for every CDR3 protein and omits DNA. This table holds about 120,000 distinct CDR3 sequences. The sample comprised naive CXCR3- CD8+ T cells from blood. Sample subset: CD45RO-CCR7+CD27+CD95- naive CD8+ T cells lacking CXCR3 (TNR3-). These receptors originate from a human donor in good health. Some clones in this sample may be carry-over from other donors' samples.

The chain combines TRBV12-3 or TRBV12-4 with TRBJ2-3. This CDR3 comprises 12 residues. CDR3 region: CASSTITDTQYF.

The chain is built from TRBV7-9 and TRBJ2-5; TCRdb reports TRBD2, a call that lacks DNA to check it against. The CDR3 is 14 residues long. The germline V gene has CDR1 SEHNR and CDR2 FQNEAQ (reference sequence). The CDR3 here is CASSRGLADETQYF.

The V and J genes are TRBV29-1 and TRBJ1-2. CDR1 SQVTM and CDR2 ANQGSEA come from the germline V gene. The CDR3 contains 13 residues. The CDR3 protein is CSVVRKGSYGYTF.

The V and J genes are TRBV14 and TRBJ2-1; TCRdb lists TRBD1, though no DNA is available to test this call. Germline loops: CDR1 SGHDN, CDR2 FVKESK. CDR3 length equals 18 residues. CDR3: CASSPEGQGGGSYNEQFF.

The CDR3 protein is CASSKALYRSCGNTEAFF. This chain joins TRBV21-1 and TRBJ1-1; checking the TCRdb D call of TRBD1 is not possible without DNA. TRBV21-1 is given as a pseudogene. The length of the CDR3 is 18 residues.

The J gene is TRBJ2-5, the V gene TRBV7-2; the TCRdb D gene call, TRBD2, has no DNA to confirm it. Germline CDR1 and CDR2: SGHTA and FQGNSA. CDR3 length: 17 residues. This CDR3 reads CASSFRLGRGGQETQYF.

The chain uses TRBV7-8 and TRBJ1-2; TCRdb lists TRBD1, though no DNA is available to test this call. The CDR3 has 19 amino acids. CDR1 is SGHVS and CDR2 is FQNEAQ in the germline V gene. This CDR3 is CASSYPPGQGNSLNYGYTF.

The V and J genes are TRBV10-3 and TRBJ2-3; TCRdb designates TRBD1, a call that cannot be tested without DNA. CDR3 length: 16 amino acids. Germline CDR1 reads ENHRY; CDR2 reads SYGVKD. CDR3 residues: CAISTPGGRLVDTQYF.